This entry is about one T cell receptor beta chain. This receptor's antigen is unknown. Per-base quality was not reported, and no clone a single base away is much larger than it. This sample was included in a study of cytomegalovirus exposure and HLA in healthy donors (dated by TCRdb to 2016 to 2017). Concerning the study at large: In an earlier analysis of approximately 640 of the donors, 276 Gb of sequence data and about 110 million unique TCR beta sequences from roughly 190 million T cells were reported. The study was designed to test whether signatures of past pathogen exposure could be identified by cataloging public T cell receptors. High-throughput TCR immunosequencing, statistical association of individual TCRs with disease status, and machine learning were combined to predict cytomegalovirus infection status. Every discovery cohort repertoire had been produced on one sequencing platform. Donor age, sex, ethnicity and CMV serostatus were compiled together with the repertoire data. In an earlier analysis of roughly 580 of the donors, high-throughput TCR beta sequencing was used to judge whether each TCR beta V gene segment behaved as functional or pseudogenic. An early release that covered approximately 600 HLA-typed donors contained around 300 gigabases of sequencing data and 75 million to 100 million unique TCR sequences. Of the approximately 400 genotyped donors, over 70% fell in the genetic ancestry cluster associated with self-reported Caucasian donors. A later analysis re-analyzed previously published TCR beta repertoires from 550 to 700 donors and added high-resolution HLA genotyping to study TCR occurrence patterns. The study profiled the T cell repertoires of around 700 subjects by immunosequencing and related them to cytomegalovirus serostatus. Besides the first cohort of 666 subjects, a separate validation cohort made up of roughly 130 different subjects was used. Because of strong linkage in the cohort, four or five DR-DQ haplotypes were treated as single units for association and clustering. In the later analysis, no new phenotypic data were used to find candidate immune exposures; instead, reliance was placed on TCR beta sequences and their occurrence across donors. Typing coverage varied by locus: roughly 629-630 donors for A, B, C, DRB1 and DQB1; around 560 for DQA1; nearly 610 for DPA1; approximately 470 for DPB1. On average, roughly 240,000 unique TCR beta nucleotide sequences were sequenced per donor among 350 to 400 genotyped donors of the cohort, with around 19% of those sequences being non-productive. In a later genetic analysis, genome-wide SNP genotypes for about three fifths of the roughly 670 donors were used, and that subset was treated as a discovery cohort. HLA typing included class I and class II loci at four-digit resolution. General conclusions and limits of the study: Three of the identified cytomegalovirus-associated TCR beta chains were confirmed in vitro to be specific for cytomegalovirus antigens. Across donors, most TCR sequences were observed very rarely, whereas some public TCRs were present in many individuals. An association between a missense DCLRE1C variant and V-gene and J-gene trimming of TCR beta chains was found in a later genetic analysis and replicated in an independent cohort. When HLA alleles, especially DR and DQ, strongly co-occurred, TCR associations were difficult to assign to individual alleles. A cluster of highly shared sequence variants was judged likely to represent a technical artifact of the sequencing pipeline. Linkage disequilibrium might explain the correlated functional status among segregating V segments, but an unknown experimental factor could not be excluded. Some IMGT-functional V segments, including TRBV6-2 and TRBV6-3, could not be distinguished by the 87-base-pair reads and were therefore excluded. Roughly uniform sequencing depth across donors was assumed in presence/absence analyses, although this assumption may not hold. In a later analysis, over 15,000 TCR beta sequences were associated with specific HLA alleles at a false discovery rate of 0.05. A further reported finding was that TCR beta sequences accurately predicted the HLA-A and HLA-B alleles for most subjects in the first cohort. Because some donors lacked HLA typing at each locus, the association tests relied only on the typed subset. The classifier was reported to diagnose cytomegalovirus status with high specificity and sensitivity in both the original cohort and the validation cohort. In a later analysis, the rate of TCR association differed among HLA loci, with DRB1 alleles having the most associated TCRs and HLA-C alleles having the fewest. The earlier analysis of 587 of the donors excluded 15 to 20 rarely observed V segments, including chromosome 9 orphons, because counts were too low. CMV serostatus was the only immune exposure information available for the cohort. The authors suggested that the approach could potentially be extended to other disease states and immunological phenotypes. According to a later analysis, most CMV-associated TCR beta chains appeared to be HLA-restricted, and the HLA associations seemed to be driven largely by CMV exposure. A later analysis found that HLA-associated TCR beta chains were more clonally expanded and had lower generation probabilities than equally common non-associated chains. In a later genetic analysis, fewer N-insertions in productive TCRs were reported among donors in an Asian-associated ancestry cluster than the approximately 670-donor mean. In an earlier analysis of fewer than 700 of the donors, most TCR beta V segments appeared in productive rearrangements about 90% or about 30% of the time, broadly matching IMGT annotations. In a later analysis, several top co-occurrence clusters were reported to appear linked to parvovirus B19, influenza, CMV and Epstein-Barr virus. In the study, 150 to 200 TCR beta chains were listed as associated with cytomegalovirus. Only TCR beta chains were sequenced in this cohort, and the absence of alpha or paired-chain data limited detectable features.

Receptor libraries were prepared by the immunoSEQ multiplex PCR assay. For the multiplex PCR, a mixture combining 60 forward primers for TCR Vbeta segments and 13 reverse primers for TCR Jbeta segments was used. The CDR3 region of rearranged TCR beta genes was amplified from genomic DNA with a multiplex PCR assay. The Illumina HiSeq System was used to sequence the amplified TCR beta libraries as 87-base-pair reads. The published analysis was carried out like this. Across the 666 repertoires, a later analysis counted 80 million or so unique TCR beta chains, around 11 million of which were shared by at least two donors. To remove PCR and sequencing errors, raw reads were error-corrected and collapsed into unique sequences using a nearest-neighbor algorithm that merged closely related sequences. To assign V, D and J gene segments, CDR3 sequences were aligned to IMGT reference sequences. For a sequence to be retained, a match of at least six nucleotides was required to both a V gene segment and a J gene segment. A rearrangement was called productive if the CDR3 had no stop codons and remained in frame with V and J, and every other rearrangement was called non-productive. Following IMGT convention, CDR3 was defined as the stretch from the second conserved V-encoded cysteine to the conserved J-encoded phenylalanine. In an earlier analysis of 500 to 650 of the donors, sequences lacking an unambiguous match to a single V gene segment were excluded. In an earlier analysis of some 590 of the donors, a V segment was called functional when productive rearrangements were above 56.7%, and segregating when the standard deviation between donors exceeded 5%. A statistical classification framework was built for diagnosing cytomegalovirus status from the catalog of TCR beta chain sequences. In a later analysis, TCR nucleotide sequences were compared against IMGT/GENE-DB human TR gene sequences so that V and J genes could be assigned. Using the TCRdist pipeline, a later analysis assigned CDR3 sequences along with most-parsimonious VDJ recombination scenarios. In a later analysis, every TCR beta chain was defined by the combination of its CDR3 amino acid sequence and its V-gene family, and reads without a unique V-gene family were dropped. In a later analysis, fewer than 600 highly shared, low-generation-probability nucleotide sequences were removed to address suspected cross-contamination and a sequencing artifact. In a later analysis, a clonal expansion index for each public chain was calculated from normalized within-repertoire ranks of inferred template counts. In a later analysis, generation probabilities were computed using a VDJ recombination model fitted to out-of-frame rearrangements, and the results were checked against IGoR. A later analysis scored TCR-TCR, TCR-HLA and TCR-CMV co-occurrence with hypergeometric tests, applying a repertoire-size bias correction to TCR pairs. False discovery rates were estimated in a later analysis by permuting HLA or CMV assignments 20 times. A later analysis grouped co-occurring TCRs with DBSCAN, adding TCRdist sequence similarity when clustering within HLA-allele-positive subsets. Co-occurrence clustering excluded repertoires with fewer than 30,000 or more than 120,000 public chains, plus five with anomalous nucleotide sharing. TCRdb limited this immuneACCESS table to in-frame rearrangements with V and J called. A share of clones is missing; checked studies link under half to unresolved V genes, and the rest is unexplained. Clonal size and the V and J genes are those of that table, whereas D and trimming came from the DNA. This sample is represented by about 140,000 clones; over 65% of them were singletons. Of the sample, 1.5% to 2% is held by the ten largest clones.

The cohort was made up of approximately 700 healthy bone marrow donors. All cohort members were sampled while nominally healthy, although unrecorded immune exposures were likely present. The donor was CMV seronegative and was included in the group of 352 seronegative cohort members. Every donor gave a peripheral blood sample, and the peripheral blood mononuclear cells from that sample were used for TCR beta sequencing. Genomic DNA extraction from the blood cell samples was performed with the Qiagen DNeasy Blood Extraction Kit. From the cysteine through the phenylalanine, the CDR3 covers 17 amino acids. Solely the CDR3 DNA is kept, with 51 bases framed from the first base. A distance of 15 bases separates the germline ends of V and J, which lose 4 bases and 0 bases respectively.

The sequence is built from TRBV23-1 and TRBJ2-2; the D region possibly corresponds to TRBD1 (6 bases align). TRBV23-1 is reported as an ORF; its role is uncertain. The sequenced material came from PBMCs. This TCR was sampled from a woman between 25 and 40 years old in good health and CMV-seronegative. The CDR3 loop reads CASSRRQGPSNTGELFF. In nucleotides, the sequence is TGCGCCAGCAGTCGGCGCCAGGGGCCTTCGAACACCGGGGAGCTGTTTTTT.